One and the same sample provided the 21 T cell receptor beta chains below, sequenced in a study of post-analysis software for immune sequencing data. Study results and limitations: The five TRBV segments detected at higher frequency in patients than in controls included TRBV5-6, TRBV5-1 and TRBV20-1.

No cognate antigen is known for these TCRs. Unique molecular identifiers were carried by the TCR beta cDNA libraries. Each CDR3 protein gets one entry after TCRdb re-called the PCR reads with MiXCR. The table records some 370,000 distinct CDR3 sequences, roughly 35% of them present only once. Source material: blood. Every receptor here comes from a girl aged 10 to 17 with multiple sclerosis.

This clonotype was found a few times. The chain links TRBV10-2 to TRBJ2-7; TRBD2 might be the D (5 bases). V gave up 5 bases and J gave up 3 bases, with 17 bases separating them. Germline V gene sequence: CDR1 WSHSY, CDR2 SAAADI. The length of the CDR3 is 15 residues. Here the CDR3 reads CASSTPWTADYEQYF. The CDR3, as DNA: TGCGCCAGCAGTACGCCGTGGACTGCGGACTACGAGCAGTACTTC.

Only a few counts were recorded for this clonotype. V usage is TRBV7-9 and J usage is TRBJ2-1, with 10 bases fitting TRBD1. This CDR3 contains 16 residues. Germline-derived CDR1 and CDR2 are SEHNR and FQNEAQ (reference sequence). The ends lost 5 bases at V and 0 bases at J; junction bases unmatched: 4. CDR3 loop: CASSPGQGNSYNEQFF. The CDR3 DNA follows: TGTGCCAGCAGCCCGGGACAGGGGAACTCCTACAATGAGCAGTTCTTC.

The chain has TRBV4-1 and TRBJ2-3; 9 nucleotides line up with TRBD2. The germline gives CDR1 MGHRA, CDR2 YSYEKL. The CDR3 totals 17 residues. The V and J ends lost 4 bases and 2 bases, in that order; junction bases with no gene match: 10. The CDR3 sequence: CASSLSGGQYNTDTQYF. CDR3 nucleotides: TGCGCCAGCAGCCTTAGCGGGGGCCAATATAACACAGATACGCAGTATTTT.

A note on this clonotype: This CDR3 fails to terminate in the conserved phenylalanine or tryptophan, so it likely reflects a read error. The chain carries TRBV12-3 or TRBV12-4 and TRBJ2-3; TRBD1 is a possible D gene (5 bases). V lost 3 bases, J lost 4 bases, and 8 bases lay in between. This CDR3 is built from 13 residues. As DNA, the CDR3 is TGTGCCAGCAGTTTCCTAGGGGCAGATACGCAGTATTCT. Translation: CASSFLGADTQYS.

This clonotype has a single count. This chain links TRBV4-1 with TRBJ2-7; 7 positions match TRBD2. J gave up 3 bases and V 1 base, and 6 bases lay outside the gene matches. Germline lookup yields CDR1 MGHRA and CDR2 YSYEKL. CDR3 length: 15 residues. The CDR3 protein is CASSQGSSGYYEQYF. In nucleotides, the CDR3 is TGCGCCAGCAGCCAAGGGTCTAGCGGATACTACGAGCAGTACTTC.

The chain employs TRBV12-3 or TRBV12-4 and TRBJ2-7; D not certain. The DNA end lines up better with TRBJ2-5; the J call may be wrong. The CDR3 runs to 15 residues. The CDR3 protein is CASSPPGSHRETQYF. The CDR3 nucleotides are TGTGCCAGCAGTCCCCCCGGGTCCCATCGGGAGACCCAGTACTTC.

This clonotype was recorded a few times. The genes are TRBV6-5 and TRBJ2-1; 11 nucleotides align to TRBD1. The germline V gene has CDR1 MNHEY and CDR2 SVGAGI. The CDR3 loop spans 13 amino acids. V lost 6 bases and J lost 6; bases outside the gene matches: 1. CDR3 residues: CASSGTGGNEQFF. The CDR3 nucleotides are TGTGCCAGCAGCGGGACAGGGGGCAATGAGCAGTTCTTC.

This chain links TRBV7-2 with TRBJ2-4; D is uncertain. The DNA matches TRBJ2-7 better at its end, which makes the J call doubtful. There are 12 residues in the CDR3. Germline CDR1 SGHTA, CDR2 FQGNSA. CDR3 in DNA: TGTGCCAGCAGCTCCTCGGGCTCCGAGCAGTACTTC. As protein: CASSSSGSEQYF.

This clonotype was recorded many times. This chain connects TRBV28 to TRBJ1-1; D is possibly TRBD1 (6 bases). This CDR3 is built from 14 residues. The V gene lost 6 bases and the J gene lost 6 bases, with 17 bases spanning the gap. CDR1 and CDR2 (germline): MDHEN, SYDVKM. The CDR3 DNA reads TGTGCCAGCAGCGACAGGATGTCCCCCTCTGAAGCTTTCTTT. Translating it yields CASSDRMSPSEAFF.

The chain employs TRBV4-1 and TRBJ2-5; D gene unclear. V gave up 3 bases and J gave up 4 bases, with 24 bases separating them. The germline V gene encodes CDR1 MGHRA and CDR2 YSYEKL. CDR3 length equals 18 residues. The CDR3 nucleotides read TGCGCCAGCAGCCATTCACGTGGGAACGGGTTCGTAGGAGAGACCCAGTACTTC. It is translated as CASSHSRGNGFVGETQYF.

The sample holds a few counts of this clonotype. The CDR3 protein is CASSYSRGRGAKNIQYF. CDR3 nucleotides: TGTGCCAGCAGTTACTCTAGAGGGCGGGGAGCCAAAAACATTCAGTACTTC. The rearrangement links TRBV6-5 to TRBJ2-4, with D possibly being TRBD2 (6 bases). Germline CDR1 MNHEY, CDR2 SVGAGI. The CDR3 spans 17 residues. The germline V and J ends were trimmed by 0 bases and 0 bases, with 12 bases remaining between them.

CDR3 region: CASTIADGVSYEQYF. CDR3 bases: TGTGCCAGCACCATTGCAGACGGGGTCTCCTACGAGCAGTACTTC. J is TRBJ2-7 and V is TRBV6-1; D is perhaps TRBD2 (5 bases). The germline V gene has CDR1 MNHNS and CDR2 SASEGT. The CDR3 has 15 amino acids. V was trimmed by 7 bases and J by 0 bases, leaving 16 bases between them.

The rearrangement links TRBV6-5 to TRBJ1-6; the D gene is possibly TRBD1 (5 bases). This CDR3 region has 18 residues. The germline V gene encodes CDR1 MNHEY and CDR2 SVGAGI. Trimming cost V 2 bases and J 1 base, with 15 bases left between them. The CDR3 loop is CASSYGAPGSSYNSPLHF. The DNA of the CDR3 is TGTGCCAGCAGTTACGGGGCCCCCGGTTCGTCCTATAATTCACCCCTCCACTTT.

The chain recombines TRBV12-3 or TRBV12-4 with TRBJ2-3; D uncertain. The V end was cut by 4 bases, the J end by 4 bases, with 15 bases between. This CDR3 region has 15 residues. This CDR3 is CASSSDTVGADTQYF. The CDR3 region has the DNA TGTGCCAGCAGTTCCGACACCGTAGGAGCAGATACGCAGTATTTT.

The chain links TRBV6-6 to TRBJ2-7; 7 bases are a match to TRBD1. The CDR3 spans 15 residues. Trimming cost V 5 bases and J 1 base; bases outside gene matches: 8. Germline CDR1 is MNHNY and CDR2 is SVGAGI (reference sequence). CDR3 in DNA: TGTGCCAGCAGTCCCGGGACAGCAAAATCCTACGAGCAGTACTTC. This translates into CASSPGTAKSYEQYF.

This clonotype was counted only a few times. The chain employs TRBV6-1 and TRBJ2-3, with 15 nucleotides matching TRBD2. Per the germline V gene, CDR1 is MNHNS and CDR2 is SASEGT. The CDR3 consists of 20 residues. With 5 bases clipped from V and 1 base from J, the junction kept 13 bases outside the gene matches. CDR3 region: CASSLRTSGGAWGGTDTQYF. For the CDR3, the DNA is TGTGCCAGCAGTCTCCGGACTAGCGGGGGGGCGTGGGGCGGCACAGATACGCAGTATTTT.

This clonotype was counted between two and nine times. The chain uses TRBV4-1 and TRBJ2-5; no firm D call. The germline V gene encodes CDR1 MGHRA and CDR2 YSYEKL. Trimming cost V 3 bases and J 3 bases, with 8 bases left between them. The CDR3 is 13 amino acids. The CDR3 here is CASSQTWKETQYF. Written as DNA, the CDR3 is TGCGCCAGCAGCCAGACTTGGAAAGAGACCCAGTACTTC.

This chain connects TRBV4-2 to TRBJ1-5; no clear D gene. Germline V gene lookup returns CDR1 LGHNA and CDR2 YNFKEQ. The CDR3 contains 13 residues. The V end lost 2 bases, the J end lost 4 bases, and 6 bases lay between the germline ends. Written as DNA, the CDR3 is TGTGCCAGCAGCCAAAGGGTAAATCAGCCCCAGCATTTT. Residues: CASSQRVNQPQHF.

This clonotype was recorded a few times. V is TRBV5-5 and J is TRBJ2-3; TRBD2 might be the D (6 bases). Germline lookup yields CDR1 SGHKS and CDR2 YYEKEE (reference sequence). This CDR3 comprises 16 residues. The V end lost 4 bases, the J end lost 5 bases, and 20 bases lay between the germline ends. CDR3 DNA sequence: TGTGCCAGCAGCACTGGGGGGTCAGGGCGACGAGATACGCAGTATTTT. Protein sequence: CASSTGGSGRRDTQYF.

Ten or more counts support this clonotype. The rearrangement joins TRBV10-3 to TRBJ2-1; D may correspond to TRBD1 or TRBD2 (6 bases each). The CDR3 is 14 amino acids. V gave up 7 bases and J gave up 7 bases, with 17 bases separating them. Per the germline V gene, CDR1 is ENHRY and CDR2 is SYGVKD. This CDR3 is CAINEAGEVNEQFF. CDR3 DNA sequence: TGTGCCATCAACGAGGCAGGGGAGGTGAATGAGCAGTTCTTC.

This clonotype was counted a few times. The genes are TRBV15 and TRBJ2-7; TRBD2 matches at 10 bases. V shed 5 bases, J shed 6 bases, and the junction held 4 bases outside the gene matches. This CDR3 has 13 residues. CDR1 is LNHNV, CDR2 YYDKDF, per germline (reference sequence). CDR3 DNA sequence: TGTGCCACCAGCGTGGGACTAGCGCGCGAGCAGTACTTC. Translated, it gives CATSVGLAREQYF.